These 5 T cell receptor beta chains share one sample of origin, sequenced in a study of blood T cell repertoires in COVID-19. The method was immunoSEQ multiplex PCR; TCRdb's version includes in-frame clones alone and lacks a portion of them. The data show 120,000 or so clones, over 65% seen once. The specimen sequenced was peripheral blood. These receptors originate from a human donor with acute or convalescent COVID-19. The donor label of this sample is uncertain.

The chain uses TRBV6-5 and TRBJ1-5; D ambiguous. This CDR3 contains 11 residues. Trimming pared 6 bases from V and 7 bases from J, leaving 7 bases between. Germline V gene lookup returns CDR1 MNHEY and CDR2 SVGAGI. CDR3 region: CASRAWQPQHF. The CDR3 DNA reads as TGTGCCAGCAGAGCTTGGCAGCCCCAGCATTTT.

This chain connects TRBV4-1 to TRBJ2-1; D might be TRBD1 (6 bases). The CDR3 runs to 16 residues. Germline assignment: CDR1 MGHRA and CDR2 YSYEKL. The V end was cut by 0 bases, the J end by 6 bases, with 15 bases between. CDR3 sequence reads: CASSQDWGRLGNEQFF. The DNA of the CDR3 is TGCGCCAGCAGCCAAGATTGGGGGCGATTAGGCAATGAGCAGTTCTTC.

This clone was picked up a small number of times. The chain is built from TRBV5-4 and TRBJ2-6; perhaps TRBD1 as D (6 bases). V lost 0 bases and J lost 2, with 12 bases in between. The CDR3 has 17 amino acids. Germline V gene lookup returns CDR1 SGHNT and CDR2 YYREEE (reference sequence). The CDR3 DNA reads TGTGCCAGCAGCTTGGGGTACAGGGATCCTGGGGCCAACGTCCTGACTTTC. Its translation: CASSLGYRDPGANVLTF.

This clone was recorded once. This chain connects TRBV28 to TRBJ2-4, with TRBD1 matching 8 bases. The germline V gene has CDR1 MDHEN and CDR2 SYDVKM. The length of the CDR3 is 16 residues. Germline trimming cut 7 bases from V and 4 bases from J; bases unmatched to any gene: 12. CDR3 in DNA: TGTGCCAGCACCCCATATGGACAGGGACCGAAAAACATTCAGTACTTC. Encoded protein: CASTPYGQGPKNIQYF.

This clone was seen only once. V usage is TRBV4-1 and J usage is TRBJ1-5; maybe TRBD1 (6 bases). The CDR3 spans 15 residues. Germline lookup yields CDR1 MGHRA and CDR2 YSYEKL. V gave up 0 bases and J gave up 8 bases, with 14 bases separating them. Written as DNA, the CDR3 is TGCGCCAGCAGCCAAGACGGCCGCAGGGGTGAGCCCCAGCATTTT. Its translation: CASSQDGRRGEPQHF.